One and the same sample provided the 9 T cell receptor beta chains below, sequenced in a study of blood T cell repertoires in COVID-19. Repertoires were generated with immunoSEQ multiplex PCR, while TCRdb's copy carries only in-frame clones and drops some. The sample contains about 250,000 clones, around 90% of which appear only once. Sequenced: PBMCs or T cells enriched from blood (not recorded which). The source is a woman between 45 and 60 years old who had recovered from COVID-19.

Worth noting for this clone: This same CDR3 is encoded by further DNA sequences in the sample. The chain couples TRBV2 to TRBJ2-3; D not certain. This CDR3 contains 12 residues. The germline V gene encodes CDR1 SNHLY and CDR2 FYNNEI. The V end lost 3 bases, the J end lost 4 bases, and 5 bases lay between the germline ends. DNA for the CDR3: TGTGCCAGCAGTGAGTCATCAGATACGCAGTATTTT. Translated: CASSESSDTQYF. The full variable domain, rest sourced from reference TRBV2 and TRBJ2-3, is EPEVTQTPSHQVTQMGQEVILRCVPISNHLYFYWYRQILGQKVEFLVSFYNNEISEKSEIFDDQFSVERPDGSNFTLKIRSTKLEDSAMYFCASSESSDTQYFGPGTRLTVL.

This clone was recorded a few times. The chain carries TRBV7-3 and TRBJ1-1; D unclear. This CDR3 has 13 residues. Germline-derived CDR1 and CDR2 are SGHTA and FQGTGA. V lost 1 base, J lost 4 bases, and 7 bases lay in between. The CDR3: CASSLRHLTEAFF. CDR3 DNA sequence: TGTGCCAGCAGCTTAAGACACCTCACTGAAGCTTTCTTT.

The chain couples TRBV6-6 to TRBJ1-5; 10 bases are a match to TRBD1. This CDR3 has 15 residues. Germline CDR1 is MNHNY and CDR2 is SVGAGI (reference sequence). After removal of 4 bases from V and 5 bases from J, the junction contained 5 bases not matched to a gene. CDR3 nucleotide sequence: TGTGCCAGCAGTTTCACCGGGACAGGGGATCAGCCCCAGCATTTT. Encoded protein: CASSFTGTGDQPQHF.

The V gene is TRBV15, the J gene TRBJ2-7; weak D call: TRBD2 (5 bases). V was trimmed by 0 bases and J by 2 bases, leaving 11 bases between them. The CDR3 sequence is 15 residues long. CDR1 LNHNV and CDR2 YYDKDF come from the germline V gene (reference sequence). CDR3 DNA: TGTGCCACCAGCAGAGATCTTCGGGATACCTACGAGCAGTACTTC. Translating it yields CATSRDLRDTYEQYF.

This chain connects TRBV28 to TRBJ1-2, with 8 bases aligning to TRBD1. Germline CDR1 MDHEN, CDR2 SYDVKM. The CDR3 totals 14 residues. Germline trimming cut 4 bases from V and 4 bases from J; bases unmatched to any gene: 5. The CDR3 region has the DNA TGTGCCAGCAGTTCCAGGGGGCTTAGCTATGGCTACACCTTC. Translating it yields CASSSRGLSYGYTF.

The rearrangement uses TRBV15 and TRBJ2-3, with 8 bases aligning to TRBD2. The CDR3 covers 16 residues. Germline V gene data show CDR1 as LNHNV and CDR2 as YYDKDF (reference sequence). V lost 0 bases and J lost 4; bases outside the gene matches: 6. DNA of the CDR3: TGTGCCACCAGCAGAGAGGGGACTAGTTCTTCAGATACGCAGTATTTT. Amino acids: CATSREGTSSSDTQYF.

The CDR3 DNA reads TGTGCCAGCTCACCTGACAGGAATAATGAAAAACTGTTTTTT. The encoded protein is CASSPDRNNEKLFF. V is TRBV18 and J is TRBJ1-4; weak D call: TRBD1 (6 bases). Per germline, CDR1 KGHSH and CDR2 LQKENI. This CDR3 spans 14 amino acids. V was shortened by 3 bases and J by 4 bases, with 9 bases between the two germline ends.

The chain has TRBV5-4 and TRBJ2-7; 9 bases are shared with TRBD1. The CDR3 covers 13 residues. Trimming cost V 4 bases and J 4 bases; bases outside gene matches: 3. CDR1 and CDR2 from the germline V gene are SGHNT and YYREEE (reference sequence). CDR3 sequence: CASSTGQGYEQYF. The CDR3 DNA is TGTGCCAGCAGCACGGGACAGGGTTACGAGCAGTACTTC.

This CDR3 is CASSRRGDTGELFF. In DNA form, the CDR3 reads TGTGCCAGCTCACGTCGGGGGGACACCGGGGAGCTGTTTTTT. The rearrangement uses TRBV18 and TRBJ2-2, with 7 positions matching TRBD2. V was clipped by 4 bases and J by 3 bases; unmatched bases: 2. Germline lookup yields CDR1 KGHSH and CDR2 LQKENI. This CDR3 has 14 amino acids.